This T cell receptor (beta chain) comes out of a study of spatial heterogeneity in lung cancer. Study-level points and caveats: At tumor resection, ubiquitous expanded TCRs were detected in blood more often than later.

Using its own MiXCR run on the 5' RACE reads, TCRdb lists one record per CDR3 protein. Among approximately 52,000 distinct CDR3 sequences, less than 8.5% were seen once, and the ten largest hold 2.9%. The time point denotes: sample taken at primary tumor resection. Frozen PBMC, nontumor lung or tumor provided whole RNA, which was sequenced unsorted. The donor group consisted of roughly 76 patients who had untreated, early-stage non-small cell lung cancer. This clonotype was counted only a few times. The antigen remains unidentified. The V gene lost 2 bases and the J gene lost 0 bases, with 6 bases spanning the gap. Germline V lookup: CDR1 SEHNR, CDR2 FQNEAQ (reference sequence). CDR3 length equals 14 residues.

This specimen consisted of PBMCs, obtained at surgery. This chain links TRBV7-9 with TRBJ2-3; D not certain. The TCR originated in a female donor with early-stage non-small cell lung cancer. For the CDR3, the DNA is TGTGCCAGCAGCTTACGCCTTAGCACAGATACGCAGTATTTT. Amino acid sequence: CASSLRLSTDTQYF.